The clone carrying this T cell receptor beta chain was observed a single time. Germline V CDR1 and CDR2: LNHDA, SQIVND (reference sequence). V gave up 3 bases and J gave up 7 bases, with 8 bases separating them. The CDR3 loop spans 12 amino acids. Sequencing was performed with immunoSEQ multiplex PCR; in TCRdb, only in-frame clones are kept and a portion is missing. The table shows 40,000 or so clones, with 70% occurring only once. The data are from a study of cytotoxic CD8 clonotypes in ibrutinib-treated CLL. The V call is TRBV19, the J call TRBJ2-3; TRBD2 might be the D (5 bases). The sequencing used PBMCs, collected at disease progression, from a patient treated with ibrutinib. The sequence derives from a human donor with chronic lymphocytic leukemia. CDR3 residues: CASSMGEYTQYF. The CDR3 DNA sequence: TGTGCCAGTAGTATGGGAGAATATACGCAGTATTTT.